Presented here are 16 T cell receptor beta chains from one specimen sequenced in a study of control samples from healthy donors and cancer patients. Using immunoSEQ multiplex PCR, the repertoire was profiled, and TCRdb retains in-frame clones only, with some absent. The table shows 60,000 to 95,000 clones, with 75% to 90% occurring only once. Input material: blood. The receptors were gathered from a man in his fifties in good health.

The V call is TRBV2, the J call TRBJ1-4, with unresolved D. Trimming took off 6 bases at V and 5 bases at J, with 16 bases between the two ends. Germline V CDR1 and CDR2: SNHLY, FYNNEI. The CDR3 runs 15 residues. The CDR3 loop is CASSQTDGSNEKLFF. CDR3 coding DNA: TGTGCCAGCAGCCAAACGGACGGCTCAAATGAAAAACTGTTTTTT. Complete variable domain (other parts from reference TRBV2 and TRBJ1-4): EPEVTQTPSHQVTQMGQEVILRCVPISNHLYFYWYRQILGQKVEFLVSFYNNEISEKSEIFDDQFSVERPDGSNFTLKIRSTKLEDSAMYFCASSQTDGSNEKLFFGSGTQLSVL.

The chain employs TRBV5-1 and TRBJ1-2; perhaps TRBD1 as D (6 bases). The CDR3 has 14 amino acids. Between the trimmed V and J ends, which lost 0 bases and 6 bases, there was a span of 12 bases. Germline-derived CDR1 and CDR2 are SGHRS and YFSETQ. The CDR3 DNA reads TGCGCCAGCAGCTTGGTAGCAGGGGACCATGGCTACACCTTC. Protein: CASSLVAGDHGYTF.

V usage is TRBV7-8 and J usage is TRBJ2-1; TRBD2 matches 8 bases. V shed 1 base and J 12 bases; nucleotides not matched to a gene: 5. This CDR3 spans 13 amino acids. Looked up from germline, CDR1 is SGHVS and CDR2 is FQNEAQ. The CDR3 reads CASSLELADLQFF. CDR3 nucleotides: TGTGCCAGCAGCTTAGAACTAGCGGACCTGCAGTTCTTC.

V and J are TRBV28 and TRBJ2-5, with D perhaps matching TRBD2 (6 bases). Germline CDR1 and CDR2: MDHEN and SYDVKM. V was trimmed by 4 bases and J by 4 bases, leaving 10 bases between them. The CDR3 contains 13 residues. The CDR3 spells CASSSGTRETQYF. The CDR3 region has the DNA TGTGCCAGCAGTTCCGGGACTCGAGAGACCCAGTACTTC.

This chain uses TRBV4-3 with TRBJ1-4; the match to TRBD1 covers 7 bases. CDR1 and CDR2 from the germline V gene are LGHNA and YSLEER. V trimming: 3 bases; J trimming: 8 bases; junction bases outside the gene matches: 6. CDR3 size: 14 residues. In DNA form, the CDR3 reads TGCGCCAGCAGCCAGACAGGGTGGGACGAAAAACTGTTTTTT. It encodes CASSQTGWDEKLFF.

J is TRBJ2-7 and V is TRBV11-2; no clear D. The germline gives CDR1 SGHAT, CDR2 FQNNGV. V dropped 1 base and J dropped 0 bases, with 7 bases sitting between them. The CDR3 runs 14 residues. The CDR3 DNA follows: TGTGCCAGCAGCTTAGGGTTTCTCTCCTACGAGCAGTACTTC. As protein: CASSLGFLSYEQYF.

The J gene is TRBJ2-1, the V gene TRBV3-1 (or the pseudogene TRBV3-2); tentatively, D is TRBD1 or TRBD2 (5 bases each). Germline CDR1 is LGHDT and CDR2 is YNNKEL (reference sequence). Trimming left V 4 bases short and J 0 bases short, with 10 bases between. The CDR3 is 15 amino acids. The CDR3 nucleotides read TGTGCCAGCAGCCGGGACGCTCGCTCCTACAATGAGCAGTTCTTC. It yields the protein CASSRDARSYNEQFF.

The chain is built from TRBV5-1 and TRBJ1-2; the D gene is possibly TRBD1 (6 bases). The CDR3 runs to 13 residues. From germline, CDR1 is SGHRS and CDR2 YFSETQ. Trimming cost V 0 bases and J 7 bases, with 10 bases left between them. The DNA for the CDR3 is TGCGCCAGCAGCTTGGAGACAGGAGCTGGCTACACCTTC. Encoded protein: CASSLETGAGYTF. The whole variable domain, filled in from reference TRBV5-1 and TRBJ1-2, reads KAGVTQTPRYLIKTRGQQVTLSCSPISGHRSVSWYQQTPGQGLQFLFEYFSETQRNKGNFPGRFSGRQFSNSRSEMNVSTLELGDSALYLCASSLETGAGYTFGSGTRLTVV.

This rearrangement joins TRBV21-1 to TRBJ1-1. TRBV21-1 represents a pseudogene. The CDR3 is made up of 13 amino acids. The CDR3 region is CASSKVTGPEAFF. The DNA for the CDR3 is TGTGCCAGCAGCAAAGTGACCGGCCCGGAAGCTTTCTTT.

The CDR3 sequence is CASSHPAQGSYEQYF. The CDR3 DNA reads TGTGCCAGCAGCCACCCAGCGCAGGGCTCCTACGAGCAGTACTTC. The rearrangement links TRBV5-4 to TRBJ2-7; tentatively, D is TRBD1 (5 bases). Per the germline V gene, CDR1 is SGHNT and CDR2 is YYREEE (reference sequence). The CDR3 totals 15 residues. Trimming pared 4 bases from V and 0 bases from J, leaving 14 bases between.

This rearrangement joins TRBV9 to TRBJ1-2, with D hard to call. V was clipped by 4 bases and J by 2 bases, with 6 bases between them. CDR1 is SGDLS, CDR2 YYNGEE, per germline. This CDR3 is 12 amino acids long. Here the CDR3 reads CASSLSNYGYTF. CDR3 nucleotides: TGTGCCAGCAGCCTCTCGAACTATGGCTACACCTTC.

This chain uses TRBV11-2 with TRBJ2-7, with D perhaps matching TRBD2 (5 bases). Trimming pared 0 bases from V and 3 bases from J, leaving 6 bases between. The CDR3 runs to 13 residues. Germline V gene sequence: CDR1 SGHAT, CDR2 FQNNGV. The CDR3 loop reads CASSLDGVYEQYF. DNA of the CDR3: TGTGCCAGCAGCTTAGACGGGGTCTACGAGCAGTACTTC.

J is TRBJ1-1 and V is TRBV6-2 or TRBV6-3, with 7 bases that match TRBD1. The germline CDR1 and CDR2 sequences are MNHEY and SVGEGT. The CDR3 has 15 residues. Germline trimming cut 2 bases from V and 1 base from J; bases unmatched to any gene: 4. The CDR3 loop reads CASSYNRGTNTEAFF. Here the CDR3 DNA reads TGTGCCAGCAGTTACAACAGGGGCACGAACACTGAAGCTTTCTTT.

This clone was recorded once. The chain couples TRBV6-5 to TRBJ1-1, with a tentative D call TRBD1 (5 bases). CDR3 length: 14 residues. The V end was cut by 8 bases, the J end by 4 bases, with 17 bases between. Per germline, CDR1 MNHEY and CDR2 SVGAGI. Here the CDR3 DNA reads TGTGCCAGCCTTGCTGCCAGGGAGGCCACTGAAGCTTTCTTT. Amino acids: CASLAAREATEAFF.

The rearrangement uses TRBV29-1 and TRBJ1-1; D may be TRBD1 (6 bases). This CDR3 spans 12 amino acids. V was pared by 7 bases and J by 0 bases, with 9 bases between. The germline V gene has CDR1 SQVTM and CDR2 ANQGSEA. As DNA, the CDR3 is TGCAGCGCCAGGGGCGTGAACACTGAAGCTTTCTTT. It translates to CSARGVNTEAFF. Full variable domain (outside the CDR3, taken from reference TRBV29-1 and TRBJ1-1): SAVISQKPSRDICQRGTSLTIQCQVDSQVTMMFWYRQQPGQSLTLIATANQGSEATYESGFVIDKFPISRPNLTFSTLTVSNMSPEDSSIYLCSARGVNTEAFFGQGTRLTVV.

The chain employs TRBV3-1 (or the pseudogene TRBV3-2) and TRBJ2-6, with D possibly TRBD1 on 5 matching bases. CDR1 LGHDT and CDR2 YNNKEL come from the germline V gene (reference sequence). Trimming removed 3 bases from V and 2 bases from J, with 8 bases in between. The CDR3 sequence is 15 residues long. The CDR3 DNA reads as TGTGCCAGCAGCCAGACAGCAACTGGGGCCAACGTCCTGACTTTC. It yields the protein CASSQTATGANVLTF.